This T cell receptor beta chain was identified during a study of long-term antiretroviral therapy in people with HIV. With survey level as its setting, the immunoSEQ assay was v3.0. Profiling relied on immunoSEQ multiplex PCR, and the TCRdb table lists in-frame clones only, not all of them. The repertoire holds tens of thousands of clones, with around 79% as singletons. This CDR3 region has 13 residues. V was clipped by 3 bases and J by 5 bases, with 10 bases between them. Germline CDR1 and CDR2: WSHSY and SAAADI. Per donor, a minimum of one pre-ART and a minimum of two post-ART PBMC samples were available.

The receptor's source is a man between 18 and 29 years old with HIV. The J gene is TRBJ2-5, the V gene TRBV10-2; TRBD1 is a possible D gene (6 bases). This specimen consisted of unsorted PBMCs, obtained 1.9 years after starting antiretroviral therapy. The CDR3 is CASSDQGLETQYF. Written as DNA, the CDR3 is TGCGCCAGCAGTGATCAGGGGCTGGAGACCCAGTACTTC.